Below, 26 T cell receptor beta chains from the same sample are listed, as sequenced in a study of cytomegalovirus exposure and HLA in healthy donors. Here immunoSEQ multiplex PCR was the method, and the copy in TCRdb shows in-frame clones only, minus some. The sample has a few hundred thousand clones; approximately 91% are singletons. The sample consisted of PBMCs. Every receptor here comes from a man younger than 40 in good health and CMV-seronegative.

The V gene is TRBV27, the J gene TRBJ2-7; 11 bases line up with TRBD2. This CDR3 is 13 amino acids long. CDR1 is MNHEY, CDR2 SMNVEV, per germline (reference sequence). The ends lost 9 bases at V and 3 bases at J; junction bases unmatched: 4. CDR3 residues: CASSGTSGYEQYF. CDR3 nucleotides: TGTGCCAGTTCCGGGACTAGCGGCTACGAGCAGTACTTC.

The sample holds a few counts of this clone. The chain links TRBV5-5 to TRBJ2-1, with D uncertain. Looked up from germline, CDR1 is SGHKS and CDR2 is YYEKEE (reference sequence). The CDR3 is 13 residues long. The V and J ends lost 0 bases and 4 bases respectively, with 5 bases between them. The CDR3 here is CASSLAQYNEQFF. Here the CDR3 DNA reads TGTGCCAGCAGCTTGGCGCAGTACAATGAGCAGTTCTTC.

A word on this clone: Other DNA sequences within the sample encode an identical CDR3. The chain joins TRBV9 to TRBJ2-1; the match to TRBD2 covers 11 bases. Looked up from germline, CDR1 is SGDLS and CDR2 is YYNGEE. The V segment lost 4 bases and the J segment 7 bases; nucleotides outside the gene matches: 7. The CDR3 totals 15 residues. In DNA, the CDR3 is TGTGCCAGCAGCTTTAGCGGGGGGGCCTCTAATGAGCAGTTCTTC. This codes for CASSFSGGASNEQFF. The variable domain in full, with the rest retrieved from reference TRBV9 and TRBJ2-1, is DSGVTQTPKHLITATGQRVTLRCSPRSGDLSVYWYQQSLDQGLQFLIQYYNGEERAKGNILERFSAQQFPDLHSELNLSSLELGDSALYFCASSFSGGASNEQFFGPGTRLTVL.

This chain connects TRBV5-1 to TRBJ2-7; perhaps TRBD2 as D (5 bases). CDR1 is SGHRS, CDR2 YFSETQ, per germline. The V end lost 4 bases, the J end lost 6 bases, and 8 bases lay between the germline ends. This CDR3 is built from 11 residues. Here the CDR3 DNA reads TGCGCCAGCAGCGGTGGGAGCGAGCAGTACTTC. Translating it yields CASSGGSEQYF.

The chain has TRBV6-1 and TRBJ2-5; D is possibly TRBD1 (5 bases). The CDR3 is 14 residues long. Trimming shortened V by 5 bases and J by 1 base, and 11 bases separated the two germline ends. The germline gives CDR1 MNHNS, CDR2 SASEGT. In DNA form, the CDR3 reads TGTGCCAGCAGTTCCCGACAGCTCCAAGAGACCCAGTACTTC. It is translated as CASSSRQLQETQYF.

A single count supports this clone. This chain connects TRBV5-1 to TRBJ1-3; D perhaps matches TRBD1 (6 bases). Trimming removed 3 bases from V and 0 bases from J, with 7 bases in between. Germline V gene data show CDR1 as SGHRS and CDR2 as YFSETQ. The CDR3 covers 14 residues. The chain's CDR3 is CASSSQGSGNTIYF. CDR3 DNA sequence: TGCGCCAGCAGCTCACAGGGCTCTGGAAACACCATATATTTT.

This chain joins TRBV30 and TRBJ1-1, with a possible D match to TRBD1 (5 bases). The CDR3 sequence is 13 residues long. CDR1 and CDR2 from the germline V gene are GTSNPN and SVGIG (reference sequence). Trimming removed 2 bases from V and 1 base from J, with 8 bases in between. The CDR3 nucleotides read TGTGCCTGGAGTCCTACAGGGAACACTGAAGCTTTCTTT. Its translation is CAWSPTGNTEAFF.

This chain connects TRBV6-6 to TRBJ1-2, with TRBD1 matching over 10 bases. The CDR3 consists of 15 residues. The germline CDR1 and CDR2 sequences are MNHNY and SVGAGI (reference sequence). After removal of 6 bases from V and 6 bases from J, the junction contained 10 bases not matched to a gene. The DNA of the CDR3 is TGTGCCAGCAGCTTCGGACAGGGGGATCGAAATGGCTACACCTTC. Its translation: CASSFGQGDRNGYTF.

This chain's CDR3 is CASSVEGVNTEAFF. The DNA for the CDR3 is TGTGCCAGCAGCGTAGAAGGGGTGAACACTGAAGCTTTCTTT. The chain joins TRBV9 to TRBJ1-1; possible D gene TRBD1, 5 bases. Between the trimmed V and J ends, which lost 0 bases and 0 bases, there was a span of 6 bases. Germline values: CDR1 SGDLS, CDR2 YYNGEE. The CDR3 has 14 amino acids.

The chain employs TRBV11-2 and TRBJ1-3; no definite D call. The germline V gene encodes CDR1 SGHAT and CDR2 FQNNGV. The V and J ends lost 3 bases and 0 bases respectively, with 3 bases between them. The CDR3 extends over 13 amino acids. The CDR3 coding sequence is TGTGCCAGCAGCTTTCTCTCTGGAAACACCATATATTTT. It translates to CASSFLSGNTIYF.

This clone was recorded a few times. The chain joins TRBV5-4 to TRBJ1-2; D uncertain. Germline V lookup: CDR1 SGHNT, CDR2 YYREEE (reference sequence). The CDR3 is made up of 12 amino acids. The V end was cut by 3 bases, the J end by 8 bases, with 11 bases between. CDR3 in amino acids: CASSSLSVGYTF. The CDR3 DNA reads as TGTGCCAGCAGCTCTCTTTCTGTCGGCTACACCTTC.

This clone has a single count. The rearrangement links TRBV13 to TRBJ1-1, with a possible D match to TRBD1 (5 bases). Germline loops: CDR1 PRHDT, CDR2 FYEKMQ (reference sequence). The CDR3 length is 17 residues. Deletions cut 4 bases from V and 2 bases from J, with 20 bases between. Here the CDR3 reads CASSYSSGGSGNTEAFF. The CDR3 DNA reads TGTGCCAGCAGCTACAGCTCCGGGGGGAGCGGAAACACTGAAGCTTTCTTT.

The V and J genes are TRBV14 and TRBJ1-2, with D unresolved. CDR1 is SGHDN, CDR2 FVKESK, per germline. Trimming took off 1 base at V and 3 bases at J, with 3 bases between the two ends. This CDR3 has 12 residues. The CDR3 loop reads CASSQGDYGYTF. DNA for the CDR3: TGTGCCAGCAGCCAAGGAGACTATGGCTACACCTTC.

The CDR3 DNA follows: TGTGCCAGCAGCGATTACAGGGGGCGGGGCGGGGAGCTGTTTTTT. This sequence encodes CASSDYRGRGGELFF. The chain carries TRBV11-2 and TRBJ2-2; TRBD1 aligns across 9 bases. This CDR3 is 15 amino acids long. With 5 bases clipped from V and 7 bases from J, the junction kept 8 bases outside the gene matches. Germline V CDR1 and CDR2: SGHAT, FQNNGV.

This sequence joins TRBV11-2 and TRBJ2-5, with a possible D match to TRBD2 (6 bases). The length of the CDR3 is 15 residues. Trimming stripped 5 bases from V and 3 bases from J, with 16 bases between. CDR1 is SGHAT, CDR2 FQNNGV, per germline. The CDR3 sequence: CASSPAGGSEETQYF. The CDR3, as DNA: TGTGCCAGCAGCCCGGCCGGAGGGAGCGAAGAGACCCAGTACTTC.

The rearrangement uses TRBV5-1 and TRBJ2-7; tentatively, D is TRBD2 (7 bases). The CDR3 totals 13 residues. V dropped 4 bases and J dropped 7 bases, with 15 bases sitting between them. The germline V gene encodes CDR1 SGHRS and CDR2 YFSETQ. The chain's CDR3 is CASSRAGAEEQYF. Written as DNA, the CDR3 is TGCGCCAGCAGCCGCGCGGGGGCAGAAGAGCAGTACTTC.

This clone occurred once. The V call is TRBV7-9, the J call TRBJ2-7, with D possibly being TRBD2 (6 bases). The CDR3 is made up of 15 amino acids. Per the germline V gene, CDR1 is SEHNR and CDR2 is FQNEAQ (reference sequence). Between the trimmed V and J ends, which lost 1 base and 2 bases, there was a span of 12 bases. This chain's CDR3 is CASSLVEGLPYEQYF. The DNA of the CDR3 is TGTGCCAGCAGCTTAGTGGAGGGGCTGCCCTACGAGCAGTACTTC.

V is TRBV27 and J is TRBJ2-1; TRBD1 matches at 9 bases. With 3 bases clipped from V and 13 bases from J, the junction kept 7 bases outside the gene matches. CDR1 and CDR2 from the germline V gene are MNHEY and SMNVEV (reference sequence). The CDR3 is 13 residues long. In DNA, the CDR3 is TGTGCCAGCAGTTTGGCCACAGGGGGCGAACAGTTCTTC. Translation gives CASSLATGGEQFF.

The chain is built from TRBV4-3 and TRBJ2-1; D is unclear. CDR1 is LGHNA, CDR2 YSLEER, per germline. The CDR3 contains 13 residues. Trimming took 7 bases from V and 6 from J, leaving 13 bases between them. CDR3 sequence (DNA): TGCGCCAGCACCCTGAGTCGCGGCAATGAGCAGTTCTTC. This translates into CASTLSRGNEQFF.

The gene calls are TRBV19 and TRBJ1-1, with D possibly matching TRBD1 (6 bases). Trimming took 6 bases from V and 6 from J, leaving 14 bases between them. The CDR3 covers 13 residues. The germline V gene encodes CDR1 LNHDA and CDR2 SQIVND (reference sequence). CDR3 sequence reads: CASRLQGGPEAFF. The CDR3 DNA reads TGTGCCAGTAGGCTACAGGGTGGGCCTGAAGCTTTCTTT. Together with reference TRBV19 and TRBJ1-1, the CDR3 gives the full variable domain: DGGITQSPKYLFRKEGQNVTLSCEQNLNHDAMYWYRQDPGQGLRLIYYSQIVNDFQKGDIAEGYSVSREKKESFPLTVTSAQKNPTAFYLCASRLQGGPEAFFGQGTRLTVV.

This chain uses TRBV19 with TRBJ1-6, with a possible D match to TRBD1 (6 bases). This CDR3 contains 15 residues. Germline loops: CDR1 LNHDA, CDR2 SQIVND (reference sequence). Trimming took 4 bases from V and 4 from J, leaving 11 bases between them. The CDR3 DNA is TGTGCCAGTAGTACGGAGACAGGATATAATTCACCCCTCCACTTT. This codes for CASSTETGYNSPLHF.

The CDR3 loop reads CASSLEGAESYEQYF. The CDR3 coding sequence is TGCGCCAGCAGCTTGGAAGGGGCAGAATCCTACGAGCAGTACTTC. The V call is TRBV5-1, the J call TRBJ2-7; D is possibly TRBD1 (5 bases). Trimming took off 0 bases at V and 1 base at J, with 11 bases between the two ends. This CDR3 has 15 amino acids. Germline values: CDR1 SGHRS, CDR2 YFSETQ.

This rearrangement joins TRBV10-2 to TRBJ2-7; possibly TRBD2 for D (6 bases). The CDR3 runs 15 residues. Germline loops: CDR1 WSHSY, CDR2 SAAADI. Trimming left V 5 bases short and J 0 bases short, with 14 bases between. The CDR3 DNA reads TGCGCCAGCAGTTTTGGGACTTACCTCTCCTACGAGCAGTACTTC. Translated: CASSFGTYLSYEQYF.

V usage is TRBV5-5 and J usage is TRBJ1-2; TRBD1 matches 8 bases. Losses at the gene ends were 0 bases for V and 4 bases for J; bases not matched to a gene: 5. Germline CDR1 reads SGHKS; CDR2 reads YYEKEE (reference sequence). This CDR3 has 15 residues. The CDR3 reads CASSLGPTGAYGYTF. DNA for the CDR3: TGTGCCAGCAGCTTGGGACCGACAGGGGCCTATGGCTACACCTTC.

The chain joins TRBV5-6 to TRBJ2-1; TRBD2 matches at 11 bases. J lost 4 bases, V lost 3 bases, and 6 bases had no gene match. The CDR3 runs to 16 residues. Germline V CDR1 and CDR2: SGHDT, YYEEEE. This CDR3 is CASSSIAGGQYNEQFF. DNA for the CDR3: TGTGCCAGCAGCTCTATAGCGGGGGGGCAGTACAATGAGCAGTTCTTC. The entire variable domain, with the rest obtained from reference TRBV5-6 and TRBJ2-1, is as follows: DAGVTQSPTHLIKTRGQQVTLRCSPKSGHDTVSWYQQALGQGPQFIFQYYEEEERQRGNFPDRFSGHQFPNYSSELNVNALLLGDSALYLCASSSIAGGQYNEQFFGPGTRLTVL.

In nucleotides, the CDR3 is TGTGCCAGCAGTGGACACTTCACAGATACGCAGTATTTT. Encoded protein: CASSGHFTDTQYF. This chain links TRBV2 with TRBJ2-3; D is unclear. V dropped 4 bases and J dropped 2 bases, with 7 bases sitting between them. The CDR3 is 13 residues long. CDR1 SNHLY and CDR2 FYNNEI come from the germline V gene.